Here is one T cell receptor beta chain with its context. The data originate from a study of T cell responses to AZD1222 COVID-19 vaccine. Germline V gives CDR1 MNHEY, CDR2 SVGEGT. V was cut by 5 bases and J by 5 bases, with 9 bases left in between. The CDR3 covers 12 residues. This table comes from immunoSEQ multiplex PCR, and its TCRdb copy is limited to in-frame clones, with some not included. The sample lists about 130,000 clones; roughly nine tenths were seen once. The source material was peripheral blood, sampled on day 0 of AZD1222 vaccination. This chain uses TRBV6-2 or TRBV6-3 with TRBJ1-2; D is ambiguous. The clonotype comes from an adult in good health. This CDR3 is CASSPGLYGYTF. DNA for the CDR3: TGTGCCAGCAGTCCCGGACTATATGGCTACACCTTC.